The rows below give T cell receptor beta chains drawn from one sample of a study. TCRdb reprocessed the RT-PCR reads with MiXCR, giving one entry per CDR3 protein. The data show more than 550,000 distinct CDR3 sequences, approximately 15% seen once. Sample: memory CD4+ T cells from blood. These receptors came from a female donor in good health, serving as a healthy control. CDR3s include the opening cysteine and the closing phenylalanine or tryptophan. Fields, in order: D gene, V gene, CDR3 length, clone size, J gene, CDR3 DNA, CDR3 protein. The D gene is left open where the match is weak. Rows may omit the clone size; those that give it use once, few, many or a size class.

d_gene: .
v_gene: TRBV5-5
len: 13
abundance: few
j_gene: TRBJ1-1
CDR3nt: TGTGCCAGCAGCCCCTTTGGACACACTGAAGCTTTCTTT
CDR3aa: CASSPFGHTEAFF

d_gene: TRBD2
v_gene: TRBV7-2
len: 15
abundance: few
j_gene: TRBJ2-7
CDR3nt: TGTGCCAGCAGCCTTTATGGGACGGCGGGAGACGAGCAGTACTTC
CDR3aa: CASSLYGTAGDEQYF

d_gene: .
v_gene: TRBV6-5
len: 17
abundance: .
j_gene: TRBJ1-1
CDR3nt: TGTGCCAGCAGTTACTCGAATGTGGGGGGCGGAAACACTGAAGCTTTCTTT
CDR3aa: CASSYSNVGGGNTEAFF

d_gene: .
v_gene: TRBV6-5
len: 13
abundance: many
j_gene: TRBJ1-5
CDR3nt: TGTGCCAGCAGTTATAGGAATGGTCAGCCCCAGCATTTT
CDR3aa: CASSYRNGQPQHF

d_gene: .
v_gene: TRBV20-1
len: 14
abundance: .
j_gene: TRBJ1-1
CDR3nt: TGCAGTGCCAGAAGTAGGGGGGAGAGGACTGAAGCTTTCTTT
CDR3aa: CSARSRGERTEAFF

d_gene: .
v_gene: TRBV20-1
len: 14
abundance: .
j_gene: TRBJ2-1
CDR3nt: TGCAGTGCTAGAGAAGGATCGGCCTACAATGAGCAGTTCTTC
CDR3aa: CSAREGSAYNEQFF

d_gene: .
v_gene: TRBV4-2
len: 14
abundance: .
j_gene: TRBJ1-2
CDR3nt: TGTGCCAGCAGCCAAGGGACACTCAACTATGGCTACACCTTC
CDR3aa: CASSQGTLNYGYTF

d_gene: .
v_gene: TRBV6-5
len: 14
abundance: .
j_gene: TRBJ2-7
CDR3nt: TGTGCCAGCGACCGCGACGGGAGCTCCTACGAGCAGTACTTC
CDR3aa: CASDRDGSSYEQYF

d_gene: TRBD2
v_gene: TRBV7-9
len: 16
abundance: .
j_gene: TRBJ2-5
CDR3nt: TGTGCCAGCAGCTTAGAGGGGACTAGCCTCCAAGAGACCCAGTACTTC
CDR3aa: CASSLEGTSLQETQYF

d_gene: .
v_gene: TRBV3-1
len: 15
abundance: .
j_gene: TRBJ1-1
CDR3nt: TGTGCCAGCAGCCAAGAGGGGCCGGGGAACACTGAAGCTTTCTTT
CDR3aa: CASSQEGPGNTEAFF

d_gene: TRBD2
v_gene: TRBV7-2
len: 16
abundance: few
j_gene: TRBJ2-7
CDR3nt: TGTGCCAGCAGCTTGACTAGCCAGACTTCGGTTTACGAGCAGTACTTC
CDR3aa: CASSLTSQTSVYEQYF

d_gene: .
v_gene: TRBV7-2
len: 15
abundance: few
j_gene: TRBJ2-7
CDR3nt: TGTGCCAGCAGCAATTACCACGGACCGAGCTACGAGCAGTACTTC
CDR3aa: CASSNYHGPSYEQYF

d_gene: TRBD1
v_gene: TRBV4-2
len: 20
abundance: many
j_gene: TRBJ1-5
CDR3nt: TGTGCCAGCAGCCAAGATACCGACAGGGTAGGGGTTTGTAGCAATCAGCCCCAGCATTTT
CDR3aa: CASSQDTDRVGVCSNQPQHF

d_gene: .
v_gene: TRBV29-1
len: 12
abundance: many
j_gene: TRBJ2-3
CDR3nt: TGCAGCGTTGAAGACAGCACAGATACGCAGTATTTT
CDR3aa: CSVEDSTDTQYF

d_gene: .
v_gene: TRBV5-1
len: 15
abundance: many
j_gene: TRBJ2-5
CDR3nt: TGCGCCAGCAGCTTGGGGGCGTCACAAATGGAGACCCAGTACTTC
CDR3aa: CASSLGASQMETQYF

d_gene: .
v_gene: TRBV6-6
len: 13
abundance: .
j_gene: TRBJ1-2
CDR3nt: TGTGCCAGCAGTTACTCGCTCACCTATGGCTACACCTTC
CDR3aa: CASSYSLTYGYTF

d_gene: .
v_gene: TRBV27
len: 16
abundance: few
j_gene: TRBJ2-1
CDR3nt: TGTGCCAGCAGTTTGAGGTCGAGGGTGGTGAAGAATGAGCAGTTCTTC
CDR3aa: CASSLRSRVVKNEQFF

d_gene: TRBD2
v_gene: TRBV24-1
len: 16
abundance: .
j_gene: TRBJ2-2
CDR3nt: TGTGCCACCAGTGTCGCGGGGGGAGGGAACACCGGGGAGCTGTTTTTT
CDR3aa: CATSVAGGGNTGELFF

d_gene: .
v_gene: TRBV7-8
len: 17
abundance: few
j_gene: TRBJ2-2
CDR3nt: TGTGCCAGCAGCTTTATACGGGGGGCCGGGAGCACCGGGGAGCTGTTTTTT
CDR3aa: CASSFIRGAGSTGELFF